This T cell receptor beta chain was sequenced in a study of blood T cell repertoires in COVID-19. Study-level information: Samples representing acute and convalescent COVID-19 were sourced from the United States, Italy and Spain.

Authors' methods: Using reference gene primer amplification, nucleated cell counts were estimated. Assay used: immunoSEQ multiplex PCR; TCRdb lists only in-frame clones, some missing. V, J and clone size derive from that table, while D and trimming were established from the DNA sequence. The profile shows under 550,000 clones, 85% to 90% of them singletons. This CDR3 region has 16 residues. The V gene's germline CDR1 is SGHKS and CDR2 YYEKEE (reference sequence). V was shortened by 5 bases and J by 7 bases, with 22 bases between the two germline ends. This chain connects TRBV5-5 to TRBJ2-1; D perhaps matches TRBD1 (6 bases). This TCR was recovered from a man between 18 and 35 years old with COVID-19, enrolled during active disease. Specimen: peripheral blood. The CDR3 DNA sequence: TGTGCCAGCAGACGAGAAACGGGACACCCGGGAAATGAGCAGTTCTTC. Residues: CASRRETGHPGNEQFF.